This T cell receptor beta chain was found in a study of T cells in tumors after PD-1 blockade. Study at large: Prior checkpoint blockade, systemic immunosuppressant use, or anti-cancer therapy within 4 weeks excluded patients.

TCRdb's table, derived via immunoSEQ multiplex PCR, lists solely in-frame clones and lacks some. The sample holds roughly 48,000 clones, approximately 84% seen once. CDR1 and CDR2 from the germline V gene are MNHEY and SMNVEV (reference sequence). Trimming took 3 bases from V and 5 from J, leaving 13 bases between them. The CDR3 loop spans 15 amino acids. This clone was picked up a small number of times. This sample comprised PBMCs, obtained before anti-PD-1 treatment. The rearrangement links TRBV27 to TRBJ2-2; D possibly corresponds to TRBD2 (6 bases). The sequence was obtained from a human donor with basal cell carcinoma. Here the CDR3 reads CASSFATGGTGELFF. The CDR3 region has the DNA TGTGCCAGCAGTTTCGCGACCGGGGGTACCGGGGAGCTGTTTTTT.